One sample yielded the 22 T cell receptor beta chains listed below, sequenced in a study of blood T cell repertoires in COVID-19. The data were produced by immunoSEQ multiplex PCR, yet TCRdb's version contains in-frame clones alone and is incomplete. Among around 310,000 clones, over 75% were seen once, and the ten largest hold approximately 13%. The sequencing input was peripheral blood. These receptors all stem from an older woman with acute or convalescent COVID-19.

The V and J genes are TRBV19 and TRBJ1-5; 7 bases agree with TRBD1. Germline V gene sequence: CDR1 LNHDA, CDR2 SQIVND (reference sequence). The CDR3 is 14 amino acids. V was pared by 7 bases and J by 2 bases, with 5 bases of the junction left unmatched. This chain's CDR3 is CASTNTGGNQPQHF. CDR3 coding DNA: TGTGCCAGTACCAATACAGGGGGCAATCAGCCCCAGCATTTT.

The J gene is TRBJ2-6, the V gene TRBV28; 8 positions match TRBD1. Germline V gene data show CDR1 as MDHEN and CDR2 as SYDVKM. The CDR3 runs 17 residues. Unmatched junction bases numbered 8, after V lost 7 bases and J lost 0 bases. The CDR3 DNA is TGTGCCAGCATCCCGGACAGGGAAGGCTCTGGGGCCAACGTCCTGACTTTC. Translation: CASIPDREGSGANVLTF.

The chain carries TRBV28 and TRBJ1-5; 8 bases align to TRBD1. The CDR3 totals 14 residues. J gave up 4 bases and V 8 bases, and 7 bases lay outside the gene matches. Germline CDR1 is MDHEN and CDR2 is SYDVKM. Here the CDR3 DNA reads TGTGCCAGCGGGACACAGGGGGGGAATCAGCCCCAGCATTTT. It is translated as CASGTQGGNQPQHF.

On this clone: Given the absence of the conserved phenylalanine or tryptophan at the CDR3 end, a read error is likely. The CDR3 DNA reads TGTGCCAGCAGCCAAAATCAGCGCGGGCGGGGTTCACCCCTCCACCTT. Translated: CASSQNQRGRGSPLHL. The chain couples TRBV3-1 (or the pseudogene TRBV3-2) to TRBJ1-6; no clear D gene. This CDR3 region has 16 residues. Trimming cost V 2 bases and J 9 bases, with 17 bases left between them. The germline V gene has CDR1 LGHDT and CDR2 YNNKEL (reference sequence).

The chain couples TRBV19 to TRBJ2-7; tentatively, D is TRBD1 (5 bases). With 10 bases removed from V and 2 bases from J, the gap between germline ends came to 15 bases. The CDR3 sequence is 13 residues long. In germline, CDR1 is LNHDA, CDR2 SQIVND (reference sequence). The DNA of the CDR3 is TGTGCCACCGGCCAGGGAACCACCTACGAGCAGTACTTC. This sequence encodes CATGQGTTYEQYF.

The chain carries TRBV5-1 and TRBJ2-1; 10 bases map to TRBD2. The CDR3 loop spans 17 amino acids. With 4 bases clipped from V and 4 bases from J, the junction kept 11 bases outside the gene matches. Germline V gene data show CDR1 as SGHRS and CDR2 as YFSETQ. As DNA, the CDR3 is TGCGCCAGCAGCCCGGGACTAGCGAGTAGAGGGTACAATGAGCAGTTCTTC. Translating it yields CASSPGLASRGYNEQFF.

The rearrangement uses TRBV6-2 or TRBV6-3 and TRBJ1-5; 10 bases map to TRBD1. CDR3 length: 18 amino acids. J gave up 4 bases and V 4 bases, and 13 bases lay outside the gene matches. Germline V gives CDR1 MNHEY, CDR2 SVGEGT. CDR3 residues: CASSSGTRDRGWNQPQHF. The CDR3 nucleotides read TGTGCCAGCAGTTCGGGAACCCGGGACAGGGGATGGAATCAGCCCCAGCATTTT.

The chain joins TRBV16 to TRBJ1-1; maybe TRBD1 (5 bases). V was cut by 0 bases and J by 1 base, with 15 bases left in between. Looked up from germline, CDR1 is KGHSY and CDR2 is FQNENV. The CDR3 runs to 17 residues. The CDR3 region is CASSQSVARQKNTEAFF. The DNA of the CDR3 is TGTGCCAGCAGCCAATCAGTAGCACGACAGAAGAACACTGAAGCTTTCTTT.

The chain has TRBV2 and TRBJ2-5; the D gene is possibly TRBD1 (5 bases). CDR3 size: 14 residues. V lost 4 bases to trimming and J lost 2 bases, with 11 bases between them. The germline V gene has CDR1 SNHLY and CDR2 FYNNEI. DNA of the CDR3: TGTGCCAGCAGTGCTCAGGGTAAACAAGAGACCCAGTACTTC. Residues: CASSAQGKQETQYF.

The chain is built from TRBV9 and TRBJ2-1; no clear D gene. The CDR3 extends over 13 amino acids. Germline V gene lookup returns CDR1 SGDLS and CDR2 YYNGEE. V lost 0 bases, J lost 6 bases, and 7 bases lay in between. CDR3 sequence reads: CASSVATTNEQFF. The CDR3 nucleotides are TGTGCCAGCAGCGTAGCTACCACCAATGAGCAGTTCTTC. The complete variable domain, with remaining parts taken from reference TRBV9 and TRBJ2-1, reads DSGVTQTPKHLITATGQRVTLRCSPRSGDLSVYWYQQSLDQGLQFLIQYYNGEERAKGNILERFSAQQFPDLHSELNLSSLELGDSALYFCASSVATTNEQFFGPGTRLTVL.

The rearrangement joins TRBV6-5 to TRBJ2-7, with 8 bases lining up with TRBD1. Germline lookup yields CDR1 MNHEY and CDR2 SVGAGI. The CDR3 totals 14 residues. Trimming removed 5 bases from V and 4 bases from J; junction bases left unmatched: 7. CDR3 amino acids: CASSQLGQAYEQYF. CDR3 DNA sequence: TGTGCCAGCAGTCAACTGGGACAGGCTTACGAGCAGTACTTC.

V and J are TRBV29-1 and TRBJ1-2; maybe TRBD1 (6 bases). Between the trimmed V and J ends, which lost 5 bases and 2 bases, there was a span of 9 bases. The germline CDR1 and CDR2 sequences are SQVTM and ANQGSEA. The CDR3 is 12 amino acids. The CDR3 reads CSVQGPNYGYTF. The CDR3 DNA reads TGCAGCGTTCAGGGGCCGAACTATGGCTACACCTTC.

Written as DNA, the CDR3 is TGTGCCAGCCCCGTGAACACTGAAGCTTTCTTT. It yields the protein CASPVNTEAFF. The V gene is TRBV5-3, the J gene TRBJ1-1; D ambiguous. TRBV5-3 is an ORF for which the function is uncertain. The CDR3 has 11 residues. V lost 8 bases, J lost 0 bases, and 5 bases lay in between.

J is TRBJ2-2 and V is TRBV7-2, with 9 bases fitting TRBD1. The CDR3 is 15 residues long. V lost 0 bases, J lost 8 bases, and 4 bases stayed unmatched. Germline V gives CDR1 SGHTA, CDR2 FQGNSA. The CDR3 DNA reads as TGTGCCAGCAGCTTAGCCGGGACAGGGACGGGGGAGCTGTTTTTT. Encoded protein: CASSLAGTGTGELFF.

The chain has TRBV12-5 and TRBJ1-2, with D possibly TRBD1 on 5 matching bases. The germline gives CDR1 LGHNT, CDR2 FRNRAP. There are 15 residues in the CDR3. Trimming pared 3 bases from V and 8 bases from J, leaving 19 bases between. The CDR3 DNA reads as TGTGCTAGTGGTTTTGCTGGCGGGGGTTATCGAGGCTACACCTTC. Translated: CASGFAGGGYRGYTF.

For the CDR3, the DNA is TGTGCCAGCAGCGGACTAGCCGCGAGCACAGATACGCAGTATTTT. Translated, it gives CASSGLAASTDTQYF. The chain carries TRBV9 and TRBJ2-3; 7 bases line up with TRBD2. V lost 3 bases, J lost 0 bases, and 4 bases stayed unmatched. Germline V gives CDR1 SGDLS, CDR2 YYNGEE. The CDR3 is 15 residues long. The full variable domain, completed using reference TRBV9 and TRBJ2-3, is DSGVTQTPKHLITATGQRVTLRCSPRSGDLSVYWYQQSLDQGLQFLIQYYNGEERAKGNILERFSAQQFPDLHSELNLSSLELGDSALYFCASSGLAASTDTQYFGPGTRLTVL.

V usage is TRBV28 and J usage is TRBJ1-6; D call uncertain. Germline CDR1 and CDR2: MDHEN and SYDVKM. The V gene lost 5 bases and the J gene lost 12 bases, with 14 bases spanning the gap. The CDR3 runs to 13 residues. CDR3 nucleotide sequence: TGTGCCAGCAGTCCCCGGGGAGGGATACCCCTCCACTTT. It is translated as CASSPRGGIPLHF.

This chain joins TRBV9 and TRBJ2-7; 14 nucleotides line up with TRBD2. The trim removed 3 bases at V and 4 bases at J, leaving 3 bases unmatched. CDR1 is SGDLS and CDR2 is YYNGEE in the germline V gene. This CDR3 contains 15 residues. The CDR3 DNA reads TGTGCCAGCAGCGAGGGACTAGCGGGAGTGTACGAGCAGTACTTC. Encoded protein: CASSEGLAGVYEQYF.

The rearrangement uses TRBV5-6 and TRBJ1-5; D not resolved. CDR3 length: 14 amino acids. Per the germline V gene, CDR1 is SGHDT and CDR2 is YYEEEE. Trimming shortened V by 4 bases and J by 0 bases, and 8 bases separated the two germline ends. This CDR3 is CASSRGYSNQPQHF. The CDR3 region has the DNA TGTGCCAGCAGCCGGGGTTATAGCAATCAGCCCCAGCATTTT.

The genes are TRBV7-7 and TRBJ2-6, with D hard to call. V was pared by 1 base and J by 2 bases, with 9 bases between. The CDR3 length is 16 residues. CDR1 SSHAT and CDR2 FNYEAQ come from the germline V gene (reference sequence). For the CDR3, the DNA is TGTGCCAGCAGCTTAGGACTTCATACTGGGGCCAACGTCCTGACTTTC. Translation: CASSLGLHTGANVLTF.

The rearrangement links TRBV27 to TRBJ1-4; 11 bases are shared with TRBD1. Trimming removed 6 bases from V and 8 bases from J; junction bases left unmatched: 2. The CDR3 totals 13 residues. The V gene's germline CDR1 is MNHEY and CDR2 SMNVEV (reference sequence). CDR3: CASRGTGGEKLFF. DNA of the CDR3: TGTGCCAGCAGAGGGACAGGGGGAGAAAAACTGTTTTTT.

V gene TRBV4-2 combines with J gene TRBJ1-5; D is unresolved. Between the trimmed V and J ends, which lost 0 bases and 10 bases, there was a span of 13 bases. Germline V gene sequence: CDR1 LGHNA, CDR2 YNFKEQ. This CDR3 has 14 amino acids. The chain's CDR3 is CASSQDRAGSPQHF. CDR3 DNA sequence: TGTGCCAGCAGCCAAGATAGGGCGGGCTCACCCCAGCATTTT.